This TCR beta chain was captured by sequencing in a study of T cells after yellow fever vaccination. Study details: Where fractions had low cell numbers, libraries were prepared from them with the SMART-Seq v4 Ultra Low Input RNA kit. Study-level points and caveats: A limited proportion of clonotypes was detected within both the CD4 and CD8 compartments. In FACS-sorted repertoires, abundant clonotypes from the bulk population could appear as contaminants.

5'RACE template switching generated TCR cDNA, adding a universal primer site and UMIs. TCRdb fed the 5' RACE reads into MiXCR, producing one record per CDR3 protein. The profile shows a few hundred thousand distinct CDR3 sequences, approximately 5.2% of them singletons. This clonotype showed up just a few times. Its antigen is as yet unknown. This CDR3 has 15 residues. Trimming took off 0 bases at V and 2 bases at J, with 10 bases between the two ends. The J gene is TRBJ1-2, the V gene TRBV12-3 or TRBV12-4, with a possible D match to TRBD1 (6 bases). The sample was CD4+ T cells sorted from PBMCs, taken on the day of the yellow fever booster vaccination. The receptor comes from a man aged 18 to 30 who received the YFV17D yellow fever vaccine. CDR3 amino acids: CASSLAGGGNYGYTF. The DNA of the CDR3 is TGTGCCAGCAGTTTAGCTGGAGGGGGGAACTATGGCTACACCTTC.